This T cell receptor beta chain was documented in a study of shared clonotypes between healthy human individuals. Germline CDR1 reads GTSNPN; CDR2 reads SVGIG (reference sequence). The CDR3 length is 12 residues. V lost 1 base, J lost 4 bases, and 7 bases lay in between. Assay used: immunoSEQ multiplex PCR; TCRdb lists only in-frame clones, some missing. The table lists about 2 million clones, around 95% of them singletons. The rearrangement links TRBV30 to TRBJ1-1; D might be TRBD1 (6 bases). Sequences were obtained from naive CD4+ T cells sorted from blood. Noted subset: CD45RA+ positively selected. This sequence was found in a man younger than 35 in good health. CDR3 residues: CAWSEGGTEAFF. CDR3 sequence (DNA): TGTGCCTGGAGTGAGGGGGGCACTGAAGCTTTCTTT.